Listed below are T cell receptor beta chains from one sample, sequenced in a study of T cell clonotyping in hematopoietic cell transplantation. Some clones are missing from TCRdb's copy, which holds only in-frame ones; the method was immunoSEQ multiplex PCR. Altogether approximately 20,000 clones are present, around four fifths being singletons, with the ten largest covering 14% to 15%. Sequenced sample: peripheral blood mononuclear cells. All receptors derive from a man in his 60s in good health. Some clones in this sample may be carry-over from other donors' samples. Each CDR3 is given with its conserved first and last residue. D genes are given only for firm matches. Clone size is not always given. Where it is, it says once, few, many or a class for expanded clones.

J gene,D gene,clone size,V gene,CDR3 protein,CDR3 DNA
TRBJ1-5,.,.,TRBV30,CAWSIGHSQPQHF,TGTGCCTGGAGTATCGGGCACAGTCAGCCCCAGCATTTT
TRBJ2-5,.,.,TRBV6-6,CASSYEASQETQYF,TGTGCCAGCAGTTACGAGGCTAGTCAGGAGACCCAGTACTTC
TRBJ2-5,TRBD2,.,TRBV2,CASSEYGASGRGTQYF,TGTGCCAGCAGTGAATACGGAGCTAGCGGGAGGGGGACCCAGTACTTC
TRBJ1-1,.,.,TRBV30,CAWSLSPNTEAFF,TGTGCCTGGTCCCTTAGCCCAAACACTGAAGCTTTCTTT
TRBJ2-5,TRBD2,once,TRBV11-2,CASSLRGLAQETQYF,TGTGCCAGCAGCCTACGCGGACTAGCGCAAGAGACCCAGTACTTC
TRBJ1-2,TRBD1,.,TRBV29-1,CSVDVDRAGGYTF,TGCAGCGTTGATGTAGACAGGGCGGGTGGCTACACCTTC
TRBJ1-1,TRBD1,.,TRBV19,CASSMRVTGMNTEAFF,TGTGCCAGTAGTATGAGGGTGACAGGGATGAACACTGAAGCTTTCTTT
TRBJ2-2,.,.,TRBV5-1,CASSRGGRLTTNTGELFF,TGCGCCAGCAGCAGGGGGGGACGACTAACGACCAACACCGGGGAGCTGTTTTTT
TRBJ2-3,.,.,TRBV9,CASSVLGTDTQYF,TGTGCCAGCAGCGTCCTGGGCACAGATACGCAGTATTTT
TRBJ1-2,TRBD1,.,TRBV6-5,CASRNRGFGYTF,TGTGCCAGCAGGAACAGGGGATTCGGCTACACCTTC
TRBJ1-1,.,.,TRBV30,CAWGDGPEAFF,TGTGCCTGGGGGGACGGGCCAGAAGCTTTCTTT
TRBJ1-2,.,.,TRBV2,CASGQAGDYGYTF,TGTGCCAGCGGCCAGGCTGGGGACTATGGCTACACCTTC